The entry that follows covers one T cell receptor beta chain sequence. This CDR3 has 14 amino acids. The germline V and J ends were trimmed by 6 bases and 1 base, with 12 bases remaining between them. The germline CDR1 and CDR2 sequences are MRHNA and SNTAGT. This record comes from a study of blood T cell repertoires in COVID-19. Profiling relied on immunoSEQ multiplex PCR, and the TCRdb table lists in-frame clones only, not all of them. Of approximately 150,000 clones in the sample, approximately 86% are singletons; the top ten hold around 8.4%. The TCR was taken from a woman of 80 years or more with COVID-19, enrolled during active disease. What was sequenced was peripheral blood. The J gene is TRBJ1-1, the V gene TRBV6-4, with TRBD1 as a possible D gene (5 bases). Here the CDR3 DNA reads TGTGCCAGCAGAGACCCGACAGCGAACACTGAAGCTTTCTTT. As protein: CASRDPTANTEAFF.